This entry lists 22 T cell receptor beta chains sequenced from one sample in a study of blood T cells in healthy people across ages. Sample-barcoded 5' priming and a J-beta primer mix drove a second PCR of roughly 7 to 11 cycles. TCRdb used MiXCR to reprocess the 5' RACE reads, holding one entry per CDR3 protein. The sample lists about 1 million distinct CDR3 sequences; 45% were seen once. What was sequenced was blood. Every receptor here comes from a woman aged 60-75 years in good health.

As regards this clonotype: Since a much larger clone is just one base distant, this may be a read error. This chain uses TRBV29-1 with TRBJ2-5; no firm D call. Deletions cut 5 bases from V and 2 bases from J, with 9 bases between. CDR3 size: 12 residues. The germline CDR1 and CDR2 sequences are SQVTM and ANQGSEA. The CDR3 nucleotides are TGCAGCGTTAAGATACAACAAGAGACCCAGTACTTC. Its translation: CSVKIQQETQYF.

The genes are TRBV20-1 and TRBJ2-7; 7 positions match TRBD1. Germline trimming cut 6 bases from V and 0 bases from J; bases unmatched to any gene: 5. The CDR3 has 13 residues. In germline, CDR1 is DFQATT, CDR2 SNEGSKA (reference sequence). The CDR3 loop is CSAFRGSSYEQYF. DNA of the CDR3: TGCAGTGCCTTCAGGGGGAGCTCCTACGAGCAGTACTTC.

The chain recombines TRBV27 with TRBJ2-2; 7 bases are a match to TRBD2. CDR1 is MNHEY and CDR2 is SMNVEV in the germline V gene (reference sequence). J lost 6 bases, V lost 1 base, and 5 bases had no gene match. The CDR3 is made up of 15 amino acids. CDR3 nucleotides: TGTGCCAGCAGTTTATTGGGGGGGATACCCGGGGAGCTGTTTTTT. This translates into CASSLLGGIPGELFF.

The chain carries TRBV5-1 and TRBJ2-1; TRBD1 is a possible D gene (5 bases). CDR3 length equals 13 residues. CDR1 and CDR2 from the germline V gene are SGHRS and YFSETQ. The germline V and J ends were trimmed by 1 base and 7 bases, with 9 bases remaining between them. The CDR3 nucleotides are TGCGCCAGCAGCTTGTACAGGCTGAATGAGCAGTTCTTC. Encoded protein: CASSLYRLNEQFF.

This clonotype occurred a few times. The J gene is TRBJ1-5, the V gene TRBV28; TRBD1 might be the D (6 bases). Germline V gives CDR1 MDHEN, CDR2 SYDVKM. Trimming left V 5 bases short and J 5 bases short, with 13 bases between. The length of the CDR3 is 14 residues. CDR3 amino acids: CASSNTGSHQPQHF. In DNA, the CDR3 is TGTGCCAGCAGTAACACAGGGAGCCATCAGCCCCAGCATTTT.

The chain links TRBV18 to TRBJ2-1; D unclear. The germline CDR1 and CDR2 sequences are KGHSH and LQKENI. The CDR3 has 14 residues. The V and J ends lost 3 bases and 7 bases respectively, with 13 bases between them. Written as DNA, the CDR3 is TGTGCCAGCTCACCCCGCGCCTCCAGGAATGAGCAGTTCTTC. Residues: CASSPRASRNEQFF.

This clonotype was counted a single time. This chain uses TRBV20-1 with TRBJ2-1; 7 nucleotides line up with TRBD1. With the DNA end fitting TRBJ2-7 better, the J assignment may be wrong. Germline-derived CDR1 and CDR2 are DFQATT and SNEGSKA (reference sequence). The CDR3 runs 13 residues. In DNA, the CDR3 is TGCAGTGCTAGAGGGGACAGACTCTCCGAGCAGTACTTC. Translated: CSARGDRLSEQYF.

This clonotype has at least ten counts. This chain links TRBV24-1 with TRBJ2-1; D might be TRBD1 or TRBD2, each matching 5 bases. This CDR3 spans 16 amino acids. The ends were cut back, 2 bases at V and 0 bases at J, with 10 bases in the middle. Germline values: CDR1 KGHDR, CDR2 SFDVKD. DNA of the CDR3: TGTGCCACCAGTGATTCGGGGCCTAGCTCCTACAATGAGCAGTTCTTC. Translation gives CATSDSGPSSYNEQFF.

V usage is TRBV20-1 and J usage is TRBJ1-6, with D perhaps matching TRBD1 (5 bases). V lost 3 bases to trimming and J lost 5 bases, with 17 bases between them. The germline gives CDR1 DFQATT, CDR2 SNEGSKA (reference sequence). The CDR3 is 16 residues long. The CDR3 loop reads CSARQRGGAHNSPLHF. CDR3 sequence (DNA): TGCAGTGCTAGGCAGAGGGGAGGGGCTCATAATTCACCCCTCCACTTT.

This rearrangement joins TRBV29-1 to TRBJ2-4; 10 bases line up with TRBD2. J gave up 8 bases and V 4 bases, and 5 bases lay outside the gene matches. The germline V gene encodes CDR1 SQVTM and CDR2 ANQGSEA. The CDR3 runs to 13 residues. The CDR3 coding sequence is TGCAGCGTTGGAAGCGGGAGGGCGGACATTCAGTACTTC. Encoded protein: CSVGSGRADIQYF.

Only a few counts were recorded for this clonotype. The chain uses TRBV5-1 and TRBJ2-1, with TRBD2 matching 9 bases. Unmatched junction bases numbered 6, after V lost 0 bases and J lost 5 bases. Per the germline V gene, CDR1 is SGHRS and CDR2 is YFSETQ. This CDR3 comprises 16 residues. The CDR3 spells CASSLAASGTHNEQFF. Written as DNA, the CDR3 is TGCGCCAGCAGCTTGGCCGCTAGCGGGACCCACAATGAGCAGTTCTTC.

The table lists this clonotype with a few counts. This rearrangement joins TRBV7-7 to TRBJ2-1, with D possibly being TRBD2 (6 bases). The germline CDR1 and CDR2 sequences are SSHAT and FNYEAQ (reference sequence). Trimming pared 5 bases from V and 6 bases from J, leaving 14 bases between. CDR3 length: 14 residues. CDR3 in amino acids: CASSPDPSANEQFF. CDR3 nucleotide sequence: TGTGCCAGCAGCCCTGACCCTAGCGCCAATGAGCAGTTCTTC.

On this clonotype itself: A junction end diverges from the germline sequence, so it may reflect a read error. This chain uses TRBV27 with TRBJ2-3; D ambiguous. The CDR3 spans 15 residues. Germline V gene lookup returns CDR1 MNHEY and CDR2 SMNVEV (reference sequence). Written as DNA, the CDR3 is TGTGCCAGCAGCTTATCCCGATACCCAACAGATAGGCAGTATTTT. Translated, it gives CASSLSRYPTDRQYF.

This clonotype was counted a single time. The J gene is TRBJ1-2, the V gene TRBV19; D not certain. The CDR3 totals 12 residues. CDR1 and CDR2 (germline): LNHDA, SQIVND (reference sequence). The CDR3 is CAAVNRTYGYTF. The CDR3 nucleotides read TGTGCGGCAGTTAATCGGACTTATGGCTACACCTTC. Variable domain in full (rest from reference TRBV19 and TRBJ1-2): DGGITQSPKYLFRKEGQNVTLSCEQNLNHDAMYWYRQDPGQGLRLIYYSQIVNDFQKGDIAEGYSVSREKKESFPLTVTSAQKNPTAFYLCAAVNRTYGYTFGSGTRLTVV.

This clonotype has only a few counts. The chain has TRBV12-3 or TRBV12-4 and TRBJ2-7; a weak D match, TRBD2 (6 bases). This CDR3 comprises 17 residues. V lost 5 bases to trimming and J lost 0 bases, with 20 bases between them. CDR3 in amino acids: CASSLPRVSGSSYEQYF. The CDR3 DNA is TGTGCCAGCAGTCTCCCCCGGGTTAGCGGAAGCTCCTACGAGCAGTACTTC.

The gene calls are TRBV9 and TRBJ2-1, with TRBD2 identical over 7 bases. Trimming cost V 0 bases and J 2 bases; bases outside gene matches: 5. The CDR3 has 16 amino acids. Per germline, CDR1 SGDLS and CDR2 YYNGEE. CDR3 nucleotide sequence: TGTGCCAGCAGCGTAGCGGGAGGATTAGCCTACAATGAGCAGTTCTTC. It yields the protein CASSVAGGLAYNEQFF.

The rearrangement links TRBV5-1 to TRBJ2-1; D is perhaps TRBD2 (7 bases). The CDR3 spans 15 residues. The germline V and J ends were trimmed by 6 bases and 2 bases, with 15 bases remaining between them. Germline V CDR1 and CDR2: SGHRS, YFSETQ. CDR3 residues: CASMEGGGAYNEQFF. The CDR3 DNA is TGCGCCAGCATGGAGGGGGGAGGGGCCTACAATGAGCAGTTCTTC.

This clonotype has more than one count but fewer than ten. This chain uses TRBV21-1 with TRBJ1-2; TRBD1 is taken as the D call from the table, unchecked against the DNA. TRBV21-1 is designated a pseudogene. CDR3 length: 13 amino acids. The CDR3 loop is CASSLTQGYGYTF. For the CDR3, the DNA is TGTGCCAGCAGCCTAACTCAGGGCTATGGCTACACCTTC.

The chain recombines TRBV28 with TRBJ2-5; weak D call: TRBD2 (6 bases). The CDR3 has 12 residues. The germline gives CDR1 MDHEN, CDR2 SYDVKM. V dropped 7 bases and J dropped 9 bases, with 15 bases sitting between them. Here the CDR3 DNA reads TGTGCCAGCACCACCCAAGCGGGTTCCCAGTACTTC. Amino acid sequence: CASTTQAGSQYF. The entire variable domain, with the rest obtained from reference TRBV28 and TRBJ2-5, is as follows: DVKVTQSSRYLVKRTGEKVFLECVQDMDHENMFWYRQDPGLGLRLIYFSYDVKMKEKGDIPEGYSVSREKKERFSLILESASTNQTSMYLCASTTQAGSQYFGPGTRLLVL.

The chain is built from TRBV5-8 and TRBJ1-1, with unresolved D. The germline V gene has CDR1 SGHTS and CDR2 YDEGEE. Trimming took 0 bases from V and 4 from J, leaving 7 bases between them. The CDR3 covers 13 residues. CDR3 coding DNA: TGTGCCAGCAGCTTGGGTCGAACCACTGAAGCTTTCTTT. As protein: CASSLGRTTEAFF.

This clonotype came up a few times. V usage is TRBV29-1 and J usage is TRBJ2-1; 8 bases match TRBD1. Germline V gene sequence: CDR1 SQVTM, CDR2 ANQGSEA. CDR3 length: 14 residues. V lost 7 bases and J lost 4; bases outside the gene matches: 9. Written as DNA, the CDR3 is TGCAGCGGCGGGCGGACAGGGAAGTACAATGAGCAGTTCTTC. It translates to CSGGRTGKYNEQFF.

There are a few counts of this clonotype. The J gene is TRBJ1-2, the V gene TRBV7-2; D is perhaps TRBD1 (6 bases). Germline assignment: CDR1 SGHTA and CDR2 FQGNSA. The CDR3 covers 13 residues. The V and J ends lost 5 bases and 7 bases respectively, with 14 bases between them. The CDR3 loop is CASSKDSTSGYTF. The CDR3 DNA follows: TGTGCCAGCAGCAAGGACAGTACAAGTGGCTACACCTTC.